This T cell receptor (beta chain) derives from a study of cytomegalovirus exposure and HLA in healthy donors. Of note for this clone: Its antigen is as yet unknown.

Study outcomes and limitations: As was reported, the classifier diagnosed cytomegalovirus status with high specificity and sensitivity. In a later analysis, the majority of CMV-associated beta chains seemingly showed HLA restriction.

Nominal health characterized the donors when sampled, though unrecorded immune exposures were likely. PCR primers comprised 60 Vbeta and 13 Jbeta primers. TCRdb's table, derived via immunoSEQ multiplex PCR, lists solely in-frame clones and lacks some. The sample has 150,000 to 200,000 clones, roughly two thirds seen once. Source material: PBMCs. The TCR originated in a woman in her thirties or forties in good health and CMV-seropositive.

As DNA, the CDR3 is TGTGCCAGCTCGCCGGACAGGAACACCGGGGAGCTGTTTTTT. Protein sequence: CASSPDRNTGELFF. The chain combines TRBV18 with TRBJ2-2, with D possibly matching TRBD1 (6 bases). Trimming took off 6 bases at V and 1 base at J, with 9 bases between the two ends. There are 14 residues in the CDR3. Germline CDR1 and CDR2: KGHSH and LQKENI. The full variable domain, its missing parts supplied by reference TRBV18 and TRBJ2-2, is NAGVMQNPRHLVRRRGQEARLRCSPMKGHSHVYWYRQLPEEGLKFMVYLQKENIIDESGMPKERFSAEFPKEGPSILRIQQVVRGDSAAYFCASSPDRNTGELFFGEGSRLTVL.